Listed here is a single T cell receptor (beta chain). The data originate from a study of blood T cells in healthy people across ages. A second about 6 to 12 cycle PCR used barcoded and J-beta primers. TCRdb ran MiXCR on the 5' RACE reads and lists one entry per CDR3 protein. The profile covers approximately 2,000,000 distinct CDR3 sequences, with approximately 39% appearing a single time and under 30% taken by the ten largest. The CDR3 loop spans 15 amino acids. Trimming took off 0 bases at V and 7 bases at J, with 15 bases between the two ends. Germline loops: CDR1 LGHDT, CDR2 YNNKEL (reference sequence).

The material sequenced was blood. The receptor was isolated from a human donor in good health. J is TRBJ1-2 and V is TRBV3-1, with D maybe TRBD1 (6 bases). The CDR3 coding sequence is TGTGCCAGCAGCCAAGATCCGGGGGCGCGGTCTGGCTACACCTTC. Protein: CASSQDPGARSGYTF.